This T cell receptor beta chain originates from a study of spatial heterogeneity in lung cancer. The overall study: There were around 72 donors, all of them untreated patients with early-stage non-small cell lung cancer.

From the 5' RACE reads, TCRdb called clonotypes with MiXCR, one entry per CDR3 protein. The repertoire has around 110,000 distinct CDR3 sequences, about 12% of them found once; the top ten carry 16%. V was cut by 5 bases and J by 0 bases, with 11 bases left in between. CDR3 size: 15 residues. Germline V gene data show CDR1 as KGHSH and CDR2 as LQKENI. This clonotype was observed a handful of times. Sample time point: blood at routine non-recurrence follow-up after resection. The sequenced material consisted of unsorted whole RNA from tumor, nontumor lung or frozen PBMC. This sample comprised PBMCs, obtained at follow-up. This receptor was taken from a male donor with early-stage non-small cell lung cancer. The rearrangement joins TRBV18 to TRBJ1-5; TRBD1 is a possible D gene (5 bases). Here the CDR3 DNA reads TGTGCCAGCTCAGAAGGGGCCTATAGCAATCAGCCCCAGCATTTT. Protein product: CASSEGAYSNQPQHF.